Below, 5 T cell receptor beta chains from the same sample are listed, as sequenced in a study of blood T cells in healthy people across ages. The use of a sample-barcoded 5' primer and a J-beta primer mix characterized a second PCR of about 6 to 11 cycles. TCRdb ran MiXCR on the 5' RACE reads and lists one entry per CDR3 protein. The table lists some 1.7 million distinct CDR3 sequences, 28% of them singletons. Specimen: blood. The receptor set was obtained from a woman aged 25 to 45 in good health.

The chain links TRBV20-1 to TRBJ1-2; D possibly corresponds to TRBD1 (5 bases). Germline loops: CDR1 DFQATT, CDR2 SNEGSKA (reference sequence). V shed 6 bases and J shed 5 bases, with 19 bases lying between them. The CDR3 has 14 amino acids. The CDR3 DNA sequence: TGCAGTGCGCCTACGGGGGAATTCGGGTATGGCTACACCTTC. Its translation: CSAPTGEFGYGYTF.

This clonotype occurred a few times. The rearrangement uses TRBV5-1 and TRBJ1-2, with D tentatively TRBD1 (5 bases). The V end lost 1 base, the J end lost 4 bases, and 14 bases lay between the germline ends. Germline V gives CDR1 SGHRS, CDR2 YFSETQ. The CDR3 is 15 residues long. The CDR3 loop reads CASSLRFGAVYGYTF. The CDR3 DNA sequence: TGCGCCAGCAGCTTGCGGTTTGGGGCCGTCTATGGCTACACCTTC.

The rearrangement uses TRBV6-2 or TRBV6-3 and TRBJ2-1; D may be TRBD2 (7 bases). CDR3 length: 15 residues. V was clipped by 5 bases and J by 5 bases, with 16 bases between them. Looked up from germline, CDR1 is MNHEY and CDR2 is SVGEGT. CDR3 nucleotides: TGTGCCAGCAGTCAAGGGGGGGTAGGGGACAATGAGCAGTTCTTC. It is translated as CASSQGGVGDNEQFF.

This clonotype has ten or more counts. The rearrangement joins TRBV7-2 to TRBJ2-1, with 10 bases that match TRBD2. Germline loops: CDR1 SGHTA, CDR2 FQGNSA. The V and J ends lost 4 bases and 8 bases, in that order; junction bases with no gene match: 8. The CDR3 has 15 amino acids. Here the CDR3 DNA reads TGTGCCAGCAGCTCGCGGAGCGGGGGGGCCTATGAGCAGTTCTTC. It encodes CASSSRSGGAYEQFF.

This clonotype has a handful of counts. This chain's CDR3 is CASMGRGTSGRGYNEQFF. CDR3 DNA: TGTGCCAGCATGGGCCGGGGGACTAGCGGGAGGGGGTACAATGAGCAGTTCTTC. This rearrangement joins TRBV12-3 or TRBV12-4 to TRBJ2-1; 16 nucleotides match TRBD2. The V segment lost 7 bases and the J segment 4 bases; nucleotides outside the gene matches: 10. The CDR3 totals 18 residues.